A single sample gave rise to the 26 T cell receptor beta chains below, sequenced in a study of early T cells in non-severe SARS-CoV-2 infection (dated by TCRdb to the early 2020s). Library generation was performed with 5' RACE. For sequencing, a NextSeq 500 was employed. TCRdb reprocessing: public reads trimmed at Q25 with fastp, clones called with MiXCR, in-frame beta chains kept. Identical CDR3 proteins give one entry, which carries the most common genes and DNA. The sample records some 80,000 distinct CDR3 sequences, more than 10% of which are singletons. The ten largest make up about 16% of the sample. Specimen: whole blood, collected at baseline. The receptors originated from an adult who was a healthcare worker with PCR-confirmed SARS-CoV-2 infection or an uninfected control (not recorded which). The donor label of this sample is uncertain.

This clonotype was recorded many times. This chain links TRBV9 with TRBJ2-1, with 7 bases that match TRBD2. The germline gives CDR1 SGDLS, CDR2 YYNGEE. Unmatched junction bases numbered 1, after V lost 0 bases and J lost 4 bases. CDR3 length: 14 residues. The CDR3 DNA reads TGTGCCAGCAGCGTAGGGACTAGGTACAATGAGCAGTTCTTC. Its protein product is CASSVGTRYNEQFF.

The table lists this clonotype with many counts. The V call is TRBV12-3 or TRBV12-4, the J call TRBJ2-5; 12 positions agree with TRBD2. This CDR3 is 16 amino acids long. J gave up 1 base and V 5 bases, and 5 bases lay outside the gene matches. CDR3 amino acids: CASSHRLAGAQETQYF. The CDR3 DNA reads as TGTGCCAGCAGTCACCGACTAGCGGGGGCCCAAGAGACCCAGTACTTC.

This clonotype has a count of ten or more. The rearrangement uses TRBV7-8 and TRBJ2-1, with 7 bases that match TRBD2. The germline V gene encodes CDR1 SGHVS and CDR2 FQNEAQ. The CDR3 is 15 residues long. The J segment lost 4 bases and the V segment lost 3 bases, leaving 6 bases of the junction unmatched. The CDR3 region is CASSLVLGGYNEQFF. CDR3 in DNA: TGTGCCAGCAGCTTGGTTCTCGGGGGGTACAATGAGCAGTTCTTC.

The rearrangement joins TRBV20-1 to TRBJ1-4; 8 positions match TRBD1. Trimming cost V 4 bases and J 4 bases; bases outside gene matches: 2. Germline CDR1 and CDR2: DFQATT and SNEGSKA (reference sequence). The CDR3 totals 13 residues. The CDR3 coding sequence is TGCAGTGCTACAGGACAGGGTAATGAAAAACTGTTTTTT. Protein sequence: CSATGQGNEKLFF.

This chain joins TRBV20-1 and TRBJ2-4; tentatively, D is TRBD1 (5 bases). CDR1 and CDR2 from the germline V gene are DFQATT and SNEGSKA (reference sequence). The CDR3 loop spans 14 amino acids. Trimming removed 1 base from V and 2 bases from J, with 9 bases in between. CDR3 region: CSARVRDSKNIQYF. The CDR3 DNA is TGCAGTGCTAGAGTCAGGGATTCCAAAAACATTCAGTACTTC.

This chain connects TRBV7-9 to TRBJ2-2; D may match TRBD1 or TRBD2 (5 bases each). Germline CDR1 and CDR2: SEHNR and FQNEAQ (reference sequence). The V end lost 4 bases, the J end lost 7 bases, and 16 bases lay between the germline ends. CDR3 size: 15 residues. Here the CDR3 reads CASSSARGEVGELFF. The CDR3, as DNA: TGTGCCAGCAGCTCGGCGAGAGGGGAAGTCGGGGAGCTGTTTTTT.

CDR3 region: CASSIQAMGYGYTF. The CDR3 nucleotides are TGTGCCAGTAGTATACAGGCCATGGGGTATGGCTACACCTTC. V is TRBV19 and J is TRBJ1-2; D is unclear. Per the germline V gene, CDR1 is LNHDA and CDR2 is SQIVND (reference sequence). Trimming stripped 2 bases from V and 5 bases from J, with 12 bases between. The CDR3 runs 14 residues.

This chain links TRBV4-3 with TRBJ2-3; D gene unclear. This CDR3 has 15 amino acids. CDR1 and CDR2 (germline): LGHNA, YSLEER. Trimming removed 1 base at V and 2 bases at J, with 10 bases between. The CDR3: CASSQANSDTDTQYF. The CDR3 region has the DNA TGCGCCAGCAGCCAAGCAAACTCGGACACAGATACGCAGTATTTT.

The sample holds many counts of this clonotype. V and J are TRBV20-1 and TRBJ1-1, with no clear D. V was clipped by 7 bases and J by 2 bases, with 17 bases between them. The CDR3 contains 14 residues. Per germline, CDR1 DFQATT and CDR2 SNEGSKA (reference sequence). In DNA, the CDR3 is TGCAGTGTAAGGCGGAGACAACAAAACACTGAAGCTTTCTTT. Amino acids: CSVRRRQQNTEAFF.

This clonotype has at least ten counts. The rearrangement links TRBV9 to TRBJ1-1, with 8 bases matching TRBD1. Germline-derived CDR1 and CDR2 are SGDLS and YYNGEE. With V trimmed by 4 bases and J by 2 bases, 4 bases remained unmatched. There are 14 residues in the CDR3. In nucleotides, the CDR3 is TGTGCCAGCAGCAATGGACAGGGTAACACTGAAGCTTTCTTT. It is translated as CASSNGQGNTEAFF.

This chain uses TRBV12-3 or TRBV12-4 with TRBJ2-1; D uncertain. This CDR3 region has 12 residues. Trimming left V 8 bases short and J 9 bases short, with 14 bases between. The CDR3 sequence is CASSWIISEQFF. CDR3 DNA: TGTGCCAGCTCTTGGATCATAAGTGAGCAGTTCTTC.

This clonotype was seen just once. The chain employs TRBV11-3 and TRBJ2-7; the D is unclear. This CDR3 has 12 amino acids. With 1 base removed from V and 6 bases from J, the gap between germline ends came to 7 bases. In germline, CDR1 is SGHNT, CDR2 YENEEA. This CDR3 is CASSLGQGEQYF. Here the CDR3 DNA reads TGTGCCAGCAGCTTAGGGCAAGGCGAGCAGTACTTC.

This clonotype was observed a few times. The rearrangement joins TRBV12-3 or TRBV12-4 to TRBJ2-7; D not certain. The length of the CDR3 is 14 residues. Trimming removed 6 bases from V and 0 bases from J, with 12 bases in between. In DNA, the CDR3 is TGTGCCAGCAGGGCTAGTATTTCCTCCTACGAGCAGTACTTC. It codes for CASRASISSYEQYF.

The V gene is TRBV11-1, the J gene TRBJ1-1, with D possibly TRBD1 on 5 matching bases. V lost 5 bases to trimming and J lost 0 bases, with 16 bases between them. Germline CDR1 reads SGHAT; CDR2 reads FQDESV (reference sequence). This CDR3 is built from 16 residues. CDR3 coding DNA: TGTGCCAGCAGCGACCGGGACGTTCTTATGAACACTGAAGCTTTCTTT. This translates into CASSDRDVLMNTEAFF. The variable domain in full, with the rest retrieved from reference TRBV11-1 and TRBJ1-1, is EAEVAQSPRYKITEKSQAVAFWCDPISGHATLYWYRQILGQGPELLVQFQDESVVDDSQLPKDRFSAERLKGVDSTLKIQPAELGDSAMYLCASSDRDVLMNTEAFFGQGTRLTVV.

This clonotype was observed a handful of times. This CDR3 reads CASTTSGGARSYEQYF. The CDR3 DNA reads as TGTGCCAGCACCACTAGCGGGGGGGCAAGGTCCTACGAGCAGTACTTC. The genes are TRBV6-6 and TRBJ2-7; 13 nucleotides align to TRBD2. This CDR3 is built from 16 residues. The V gene's germline CDR1 is MNHNY and CDR2 SVGAGI (reference sequence). The V and J ends lost 7 bases and 1 base, in that order; junction bases with no gene match: 7.

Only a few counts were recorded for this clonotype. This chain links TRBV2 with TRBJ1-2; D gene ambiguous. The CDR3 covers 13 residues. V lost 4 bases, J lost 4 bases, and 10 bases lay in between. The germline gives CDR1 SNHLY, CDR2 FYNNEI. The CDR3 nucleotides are TGTGCCAGCAGTGGGGGTCAGAGCTATGGCTACACCTTC. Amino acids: CASSGGQSYGYTF.

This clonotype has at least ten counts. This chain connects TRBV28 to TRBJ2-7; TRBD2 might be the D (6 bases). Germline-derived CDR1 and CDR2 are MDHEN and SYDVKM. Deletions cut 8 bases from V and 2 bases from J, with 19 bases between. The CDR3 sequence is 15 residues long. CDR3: CASSEGAAGAYEQYF. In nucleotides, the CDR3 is TGTGCCAGCTCCGAAGGGGCAGCGGGCGCCTACGAGCAGTACTTC. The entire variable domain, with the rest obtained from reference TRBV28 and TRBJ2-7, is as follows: DVKVTQSSRYLVKRTGEKVFLECVQDMDHENMFWYRQDPGLGLRLIYFSYDVKMKEKGDIPEGYSVSREKKERFSLILESASTNQTSMYLCASSEGAAGAYEQYFGPGTRLTVT.

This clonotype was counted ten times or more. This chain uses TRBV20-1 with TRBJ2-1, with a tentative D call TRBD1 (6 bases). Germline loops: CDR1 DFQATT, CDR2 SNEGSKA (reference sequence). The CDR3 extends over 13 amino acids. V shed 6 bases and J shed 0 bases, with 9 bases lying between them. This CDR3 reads CSARGGSYNEQFF. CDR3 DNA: TGCAGTGCCCGAGGGGGCTCCTACAATGAGCAGTTCTTC.

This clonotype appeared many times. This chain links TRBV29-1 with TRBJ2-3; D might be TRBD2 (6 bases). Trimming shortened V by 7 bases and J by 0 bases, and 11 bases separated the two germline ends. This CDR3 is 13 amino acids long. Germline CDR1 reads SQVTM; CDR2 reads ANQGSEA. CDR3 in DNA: TGCAGCGAACTAGCACCCAGCACAGATACGCAGTATTTT. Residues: CSELAPSTDTQYF.

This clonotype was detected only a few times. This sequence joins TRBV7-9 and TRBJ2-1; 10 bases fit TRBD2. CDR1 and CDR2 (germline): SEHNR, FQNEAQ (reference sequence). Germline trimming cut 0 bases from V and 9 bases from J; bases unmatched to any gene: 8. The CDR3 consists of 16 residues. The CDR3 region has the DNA TGTGCCAGCAGCTTAGCAGCGGGGGGGCCGGTCCCTGAGCAGTTCTTC. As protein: CASSLAAGGPVPEQFF.

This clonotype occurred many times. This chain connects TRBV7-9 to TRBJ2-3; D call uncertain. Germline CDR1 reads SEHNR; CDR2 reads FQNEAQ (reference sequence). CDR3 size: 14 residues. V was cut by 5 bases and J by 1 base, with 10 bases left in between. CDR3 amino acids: CASSPIVGTDTQYF. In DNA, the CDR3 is TGTGCCAGCAGCCCTATCGTCGGCACAGATACGCAGTATTTT.

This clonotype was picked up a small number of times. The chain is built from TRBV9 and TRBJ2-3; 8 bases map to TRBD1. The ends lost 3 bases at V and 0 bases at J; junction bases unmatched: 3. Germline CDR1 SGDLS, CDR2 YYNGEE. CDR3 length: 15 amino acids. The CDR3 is CASSGGTGSTDTQYF. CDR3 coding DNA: TGTGCCAGCAGCGGAGGGACAGGTAGCACAGATACGCAGTATTTT.

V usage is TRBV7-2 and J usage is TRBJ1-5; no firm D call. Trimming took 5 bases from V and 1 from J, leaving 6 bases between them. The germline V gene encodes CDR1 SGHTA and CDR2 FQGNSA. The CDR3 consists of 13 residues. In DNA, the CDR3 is TGTGCCAGCAGCGGAGAAAGCAATCAGCCCCAGCATTTT. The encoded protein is CASSGESNQPQHF.

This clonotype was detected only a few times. This CDR3 reads CASSQDRGTTALLNIQYF. Written as DNA, the CDR3 is TGTGCCAGCAGCCAAGATAGGGGGACCACTGCTCTTTTAAACATTCAGTACTTC. The chain combines TRBV4-2 with TRBJ2-4; possibly TRBD1 for D (6 bases). The CDR3 is made up of 18 amino acids. Germline V gene sequence: CDR1 LGHNA, CDR2 YNFKEQ. The V and J ends lost 0 bases and 6 bases respectively, with 21 bases between them.

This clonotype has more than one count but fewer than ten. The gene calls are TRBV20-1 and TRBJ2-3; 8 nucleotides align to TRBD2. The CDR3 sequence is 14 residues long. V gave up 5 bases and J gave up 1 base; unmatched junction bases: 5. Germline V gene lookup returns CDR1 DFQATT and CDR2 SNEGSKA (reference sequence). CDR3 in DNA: TGCAGTGCTCCCCGGGGGGGCCGCACAGATACGCAGTATTTT. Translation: CSAPRGGRTDTQYF.

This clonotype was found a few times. The CDR3 DNA reads TGTGCCAGCAGCGTAGGGGGTCCCCAGTACTTC. Its translation: CASSVGGPQYF. The V gene is TRBV7-8, the J gene TRBJ2-5, with D possibly being TRBD1 (6 bases). With 5 bases removed from V and 9 bases from J, the gap between germline ends came to 10 bases. The CDR3 loop spans 11 amino acids. Germline V gives CDR1 SGHVS, CDR2 FQNEAQ.